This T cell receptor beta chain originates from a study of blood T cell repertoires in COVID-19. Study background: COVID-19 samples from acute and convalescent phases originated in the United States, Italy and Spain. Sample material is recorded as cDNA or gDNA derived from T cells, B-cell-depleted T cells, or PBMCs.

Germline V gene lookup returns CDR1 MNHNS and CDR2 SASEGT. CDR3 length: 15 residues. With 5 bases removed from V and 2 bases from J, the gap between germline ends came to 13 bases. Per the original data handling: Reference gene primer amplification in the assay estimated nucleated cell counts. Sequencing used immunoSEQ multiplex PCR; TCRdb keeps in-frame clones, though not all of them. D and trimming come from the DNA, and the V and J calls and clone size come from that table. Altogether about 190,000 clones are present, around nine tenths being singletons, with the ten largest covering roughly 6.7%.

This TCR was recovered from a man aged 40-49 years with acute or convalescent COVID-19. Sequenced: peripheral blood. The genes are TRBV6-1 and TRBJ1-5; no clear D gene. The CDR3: CASSSLGGGNQPQHF. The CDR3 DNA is TGTGCCAGCAGTTCCCTCGGCGGGGGCAATCAGCCCCAGCATTTT.